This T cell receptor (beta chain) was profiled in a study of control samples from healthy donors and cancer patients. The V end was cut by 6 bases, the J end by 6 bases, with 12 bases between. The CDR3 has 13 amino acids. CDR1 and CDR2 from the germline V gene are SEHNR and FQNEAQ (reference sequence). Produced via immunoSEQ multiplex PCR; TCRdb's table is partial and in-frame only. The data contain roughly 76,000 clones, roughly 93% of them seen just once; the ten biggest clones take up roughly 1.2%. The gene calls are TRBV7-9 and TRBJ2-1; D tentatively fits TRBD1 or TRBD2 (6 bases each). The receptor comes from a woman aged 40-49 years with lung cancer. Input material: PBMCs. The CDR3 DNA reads TGTGCCAGCAGGGGGGGCGCTTCCAATGAGCAGTTCTTC. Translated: CASRGGASNEQFF.